This TCR beta chain was sequenced for a study of a mutant IDH1 vaccine in newly diagnosed glioma. In germline, CDR1 is MGHRA, CDR2 YSYEKL. Deletions cut 3 bases from V and 7 bases from J, with 12 bases between. The CDR3 runs to 13 residues. In regard to this clone: What it binds is unknown.

Time point specified: week 23, last vaccination. Mutant IDH1 20-mer peptide, at 300 ug, made up each vaccine dose, with topical imiquimod. The method was immunoSEQ multiplex PCR; TCRdb's version includes in-frame clones alone and lacks a portion of them. The sample lists roughly 30,000 clones; around 83% were seen once. The chain combines TRBV4-1 with TRBJ1-2; D may be TRBD1 (5 bases). The sequences come from PBMCs, collected from a glioma patient whose treatment included an IDH1 peptide vaccine. This sequence was found in a woman in her twenties or thirties with glioma. CDR3 amino acids: CASSHLGVAGYTF. The CDR3 DNA follows: TGCGCCAGCAGCCATCTGGGGGTTGCTGGCTACACCTTC.